Shown below are 24 T cell receptor beta chains from a single sample sequenced in a study of cytotoxic CD8 clonotypes in ibrutinib-treated CLL. Here immunoSEQ multiplex PCR was the method, and the copy in TCRdb shows in-frame clones only, minus some. The sample lists under 300,000 clones, approximately 76% seen once, with around 5.1% in the top ten. This material consisted of PBMCs, taken at disease progression, from a patient treated with ibrutinib. The receptor source for this set is a human donor with chronic lymphocytic leukemia.

The V gene is TRBV6-5, the J gene TRBJ2-1; TRBD2 agrees at 8 bases. Germline assignment: CDR1 MNHEY and CDR2 SVGAGI. This CDR3 is built from 15 residues. Trimming removed 5 bases from V and 5 bases from J; junction bases left unmatched: 8. The CDR3: CASSRSGTANNEQFF. CDR3 DNA: TGTGCCAGCAGTCGTAGCGGGACCGCGAACAATGAGCAGTTCTTC.

This chain connects TRBV5-1 to TRBJ1-1; D perhaps matches TRBD1 (6 bases). Per germline, CDR1 SGHRS and CDR2 YFSETQ. V was trimmed by 2 bases and J by 4 bases, leaving 9 bases between them. The CDR3 runs to 13 residues. The CDR3 sequence is CASSFTGFTEAFF. As DNA, the CDR3 is TGCGCCAGCAGCTTTACAGGGTTCACTGAAGCTTTCTTT.

This clone was seen only a few times. J is TRBJ1-1 and V is TRBV5-1; possibly TRBD1 for D (5 bases). This CDR3 is 14 amino acids long. The V gene lost 4 bases and the J gene lost 3 bases, with 13 bases spanning the gap. Per germline, CDR1 SGHRS and CDR2 YFSETQ. CDR3 nucleotides: TGCGCCAGCAGCCCGGGGGACGGATACACTGAAGCTTTCTTT. This gives the protein CASSPGDGYTEAFF.

This chain connects TRBV4-1 to TRBJ2-7; 9 positions match TRBD1. The germline gives CDR1 MGHRA, CDR2 YSYEKL. The CDR3 runs to 17 residues. J was trimmed by 3 bases and V by 2 bases; bases with no gene match: 11. The CDR3 loop reads CASSQQPGQGGDYEQYF. DNA for the CDR3: TGCGCCAGCAGCCAACAACCGGGACAGGGTGGGGACTACGAGCAGTACTTC.

The chain has TRBV6-1 and TRBJ2-3, with D uncertain. This CDR3 is built from 15 residues. Germline V gene data show CDR1 as MNHNS and CDR2 as SASEGT. Trimming took 3 bases from V and 2 from J, leaving 12 bases between them. The CDR3 loop reads CASSEMAEFTDTQYF. For the CDR3, the DNA is TGTGCCAGCAGTGAGATGGCGGAATTCACAGATACGCAGTATTTT.

J is TRBJ2-1 and V is TRBV10-3, with a tentative D call TRBD2 (5 bases). V was cut by 3 bases and J by 0 bases, with 15 bases left in between. The CDR3 has 17 residues. Germline CDR1 ENHRY, CDR2 SYGVKD. CDR3 in DNA: TGTGCCATCAGTGATCCAAGGCGGGCCTCCTCCTACAATGAGCAGTTCTTC. This encodes CAISDPRRASSYNEQFF.

The chain recombines TRBV29-1 with TRBJ1-4; D uncertain. V lost 5 bases to trimming and J lost 1 base, with 8 bases between them. Germline lookup yields CDR1 SQVTM and CDR2 ANQGSEA. The CDR3 is 13 amino acids. The CDR3 sequence is CSVNSRTNEKLFF. The DNA of the CDR3 is TGCAGCGTTAACAGTCGAACTAATGAAAAACTGTTTTTT.

The rearrangement links TRBV4-1 to TRBJ2-7, with D unclear. Germline V lookup: CDR1 MGHRA, CDR2 YSYEKL. The V end lost 1 base, the J end lost 3 bases, and 10 bases lay between the germline ends. The CDR3 extends over 14 amino acids. In nucleotides, the CDR3 is TGCGCCAGCAGCCAAGTGAACGGAAACTACGAGCAGTACTTC. Encoded protein: CASSQVNGNYEQYF.

The chain recombines TRBV15 with TRBJ1-4, with TRBD1 matching 9 bases. This CDR3 is 15 amino acids long. Germline V lookup: CDR1 LNHNV, CDR2 YYDKDF (reference sequence). Losses at the gene ends were 1 base for V and 7 bases for J; bases not matched to a gene: 4. DNA for the CDR3: TGTGCCACCAGCAGAGCCCCGACAGGGGGTGAAAAACTGTTTTTT. Protein product: CATSRAPTGGEKLFF.

The sample holds a few counts of this clone. This chain joins TRBV19 and TRBJ1-5; no definite D call. Per germline, CDR1 LNHDA and CDR2 SQIVND (reference sequence). This CDR3 has 12 amino acids. V was clipped by 5 bases and J by 5 bases, with 7 bases between them. CDR3 amino acids: CASSPKDQPQHF. The CDR3 coding sequence is TGTGCCAGTAGTCCCAAGGATCAGCCCCAGCATTTT.

V is TRBV6-5 and J is TRBJ2-5; maybe TRBD2 (5 bases). Per germline, CDR1 MNHEY and CDR2 SVGAGI. V was shortened by 2 bases and J by 5 bases, with 12 bases between the two germline ends. CDR3 length equals 14 residues. CDR3 in amino acids: CASSYVAGMETQYF. CDR3 coding DNA: TGTGCCAGCAGTTACGTCGCCGGGATGGAGACCCAGTACTTC.

This clone was found once. This chain uses TRBV2 with TRBJ1-2, with D unresolved. The V gene lost 3 bases and the J gene lost 14 bases, with 13 bases spanning the gap. From germline, CDR1 is SNHLY and CDR2 FYNNEI. The CDR3 has 11 amino acids. CDR3 region: CASSDFGSATF. CDR3 DNA sequence: TGTGCCAGCAGTGATTTCGGCAGCGCTACCTTC.

Remarks on this clone: Other DNA sequences within the sample encode an identical CDR3. The J gene is TRBJ2-7, the V gene TRBV9; no clear D gene. This CDR3 is built from 13 residues. Germline V lookup: CDR1 SGDLS, CDR2 YYNGEE. Trimming took 0 bases from V and 0 from J, leaving 4 bases between them. CDR3 bases: TGTGCCAGCAGCGTAGGGGCCTCCTACGAGCAGTACTTC. Translation gives CASSVGASYEQYF. The entire variable domain, with the rest obtained from reference TRBV9 and TRBJ2-7, is as follows: DSGVTQTPKHLITATGQRVTLRCSPRSGDLSVYWYQQSLDQGLQFLIQYYNGEERAKGNILERFSAQQFPDLHSELNLSSLELGDSALYFCASSVGASYEQYFGPGTRLTVT.

The chain recombines TRBV19 with TRBJ1-1; tentative D call: TRBD1 (5 bases). V gave up 0 bases and J gave up 13 bases, with 24 bases separating them. Per germline, CDR1 LNHDA and CDR2 SQIVND (reference sequence). CDR3 length equals 16 residues. This CDR3 is CASSIDNGPGPSSGFF. Here the CDR3 DNA reads TGTGCCAGTAGTATAGATAATGGTCCGGGACCCTCCTCAGGTTTCTTT. Full variable domain (rest looked up from reference TRBV19 and TRBJ1-1): DGGITQSPKYLFRKEGQNVTLSCEQNLNHDAMYWYRQDPGQGLRLIYYSQIVNDFQKGDIAEGYSVSREKKESFPLTVTSAQKNPTAFYLCASSIDNGPGPSSGFFGQGTRLTVV.

This clone was seen a handful of times. V is TRBV10-1 and J is TRBJ1-2, with unresolved D. CDR3 length: 13 residues. Trimming took 3 bases from V and 5 from J, leaving 10 bases between them. Germline V lookup: CDR1 WNHNN, CDR2 SYGVQD (reference sequence). The CDR3 spells CASSDPGGYGYTF. The CDR3, as DNA: TGCGCCAGCAGTGATCCAGGAGGGTATGGCTACACCTTC.

The V call is TRBV10-2, the J call TRBJ2-2, with a possible D match to TRBD1 (5 bases). V was cut by 8 bases and J by 0 bases, with 19 bases left in between. The germline V gene encodes CDR1 WSHSY and CDR2 SAAADI. The CDR3 runs to 17 residues. The CDR3 loop is CASHKTTDFANTGELFF. CDR3 coding DNA: TGCGCCAGCCACAAAACGACAGACTTCGCGAACACCGGGGAGCTGTTTTTT.

This clone was seen a few times. V gene TRBV7-2 combines with J gene TRBJ2-1, with TRBD2 as a possible D gene (6 bases). The CDR3 length is 15 residues. Germline lookup yields CDR1 SGHTA and CDR2 FQGNSA. V lost 1 base and J lost 3, with 10 bases in between. In DNA, the CDR3 is TGTGCCAGCAGCTTAGTGTACGGGAGCTACAATGAGCAGTTCTTC. Translation gives CASSLVYGSYNEQFF.

In its sample, this clone was seen a few times. The V call is TRBV5-1, the J call TRBJ1-2; possible D gene TRBD1, 6 bases. V was cut by 2 bases and J by 3 bases, with 11 bases left in between. The CDR3 extends over 14 amino acids. CDR1 is SGHRS, CDR2 YFSETQ, per germline. The CDR3 DNA reads as TGCGCCAGCAGCTTACAGGGTAGCGACTATGGCTACACCTTC. Translation: CASSLQGSDYGYTF.

The gene calls are TRBV6-6 and TRBJ1-5, with TRBD1 as a possible D gene (5 bases). The CDR3 runs to 14 residues. Germline V gives CDR1 MNHNY, CDR2 SVGAGI (reference sequence). V was pared by 2 bases and J by 7 bases, with 12 bases between. The DNA for the CDR3 is TGTGCCAGCAGTTACGGGGGGGTAGGACAGCCCCAGCATTTT. Its protein product is CASSYGGVGQPQHF.

This chain joins TRBV9 and TRBJ1-2; D may be TRBD1 (5 bases). V dropped 3 bases and J dropped 4 bases, with 13 bases sitting between them. This CDR3 has 14 amino acids. Germline-derived CDR1 and CDR2 are SGDLS and YYNGEE. CDR3 nucleotides: TGTGCCAGCAGCGGGGCAGGGTGGGGCTATGGCTACACCTTC. Its translation: CASSGAGWGYGYTF.

The CDR3 bases are TGTGCCAGCAGCCCCCAGGGAGGGGTCTATGGCTACACCTTC. Protein sequence: CASSPQGGVYGYTF. The genes are TRBV13 and TRBJ1-2; TRBD1 might be the D (5 bases). The CDR3 is made up of 14 amino acids. Per the germline V gene, CDR1 is PRHDT and CDR2 is FYEKMQ (reference sequence). With 5 bases removed from V and 4 bases from J, the gap between germline ends came to 14 bases. The variable domain in full, with the rest retrieved from reference TRBV13 and TRBJ1-2, is AAGVIQSPRHLIKEKRETATLKCYPIPRHDTVYWYQQGPGQDPQFLISFYEKMQSDKGSIPDRFSAQQFSDYHSELNMSSLELGDSALYFCASSPQGGVYGYTFGSGTRLTVV.

This clone was counted between two and nine times. The genes are TRBV5-4 and TRBJ2-3; D assignment may be TRBD1 or TRBD2 (5 bases each). Trimming removed 5 bases from V and 1 base from J, with 14 bases in between. The CDR3 totals 15 residues. CDR1 SGHNT and CDR2 YYREEE come from the germline V gene (reference sequence). The CDR3 region is CASRSPGTGTDTQYF. The CDR3 coding sequence is TGTGCCAGCAGGTCCCCTGGGACGGGCACAGATACGCAGTATTTT.

The gene calls are TRBV4-1 and TRBJ1-6; D uncertain. CDR1 MGHRA and CDR2 YSYEKL come from the germline V gene. The CDR3 spans 15 residues. Trimming shortened V by 3 bases and J by 5 bases, and 11 bases separated the two germline ends. CDR3 DNA sequence: TGCGCCAGCAGCCAGGGCCCCAGGAATAATTCACCCCTCCACTTT. Its translation: CASSQGPRNNSPLHF.

The gene calls are TRBV19 and TRBJ2-7; the match to TRBD1 covers 9 bases. This CDR3 spans 14 amino acids. J gave up 2 bases and V 2 bases, and 1 base lay outside the gene matches. The V gene's germline CDR1 is LNHDA and CDR2 SQIVND (reference sequence). CDR3 nucleotide sequence: TGTGCCAGTAGTATAACAGGGGGCCCCTACGAGCAGTACTTC. It is translated as CASSITGGPYEQYF. Based on the CDR3 plus reference TRBV19 and TRBJ2-7, the full variable domain is DGGITQSPKYLFRKEGQNVTLSCEQNLNHDAMYWYRQDPGQGLRLIYYSQIVNDFQKGDIAEGYSVSREKKESFPLTVTSAQKNPTAFYLCASSITGGPYEQYFGPGTRLTVT.